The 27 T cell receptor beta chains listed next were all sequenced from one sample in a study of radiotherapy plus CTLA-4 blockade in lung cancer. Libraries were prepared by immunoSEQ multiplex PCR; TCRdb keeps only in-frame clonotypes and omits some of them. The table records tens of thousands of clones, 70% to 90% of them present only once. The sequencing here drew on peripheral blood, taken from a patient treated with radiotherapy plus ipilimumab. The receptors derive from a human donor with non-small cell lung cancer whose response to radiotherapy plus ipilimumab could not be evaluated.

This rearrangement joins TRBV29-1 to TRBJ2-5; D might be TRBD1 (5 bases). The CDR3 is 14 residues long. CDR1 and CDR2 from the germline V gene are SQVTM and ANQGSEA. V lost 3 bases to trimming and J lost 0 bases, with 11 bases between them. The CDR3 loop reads CSVDLTGDQETQYF. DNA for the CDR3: TGCAGCGTTGACCTCACAGGAGACCAAGAGACCCAGTACTTC.

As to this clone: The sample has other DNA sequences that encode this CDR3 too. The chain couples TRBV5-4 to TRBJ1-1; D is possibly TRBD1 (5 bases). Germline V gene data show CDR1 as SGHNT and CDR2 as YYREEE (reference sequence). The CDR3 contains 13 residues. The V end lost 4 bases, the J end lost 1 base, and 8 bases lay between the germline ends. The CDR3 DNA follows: TGTGCCAGCAGCCTCGGGGGGAACACTGAAGCTTTCTTT. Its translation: CASSLGGNTEAFF.

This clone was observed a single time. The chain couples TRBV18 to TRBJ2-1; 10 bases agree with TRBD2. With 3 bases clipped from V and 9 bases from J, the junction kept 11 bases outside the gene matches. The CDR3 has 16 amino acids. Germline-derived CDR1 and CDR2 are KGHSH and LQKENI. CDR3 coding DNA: TGTGCCAGCTCACCTAGGACTAGCGGACCGGAAAGTGAGCAGTTCTTC. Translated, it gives CASSPRTSGPESEQFF.

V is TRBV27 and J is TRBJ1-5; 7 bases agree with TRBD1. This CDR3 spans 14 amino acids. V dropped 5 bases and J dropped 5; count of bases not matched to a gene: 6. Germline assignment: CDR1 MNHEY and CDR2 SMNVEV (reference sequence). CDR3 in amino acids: CASSQTGSHQPQHF. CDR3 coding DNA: TGTGCCAGCAGTCAGACAGGGAGCCATCAGCCCCAGCATTTT.

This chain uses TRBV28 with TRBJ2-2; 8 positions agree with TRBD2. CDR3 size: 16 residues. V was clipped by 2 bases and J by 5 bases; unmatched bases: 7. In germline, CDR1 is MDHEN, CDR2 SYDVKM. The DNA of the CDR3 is TGTGCCAGCAGTTTAGGAGCGGGAGTGGGGACCGGGGAGCTGTTTTTT. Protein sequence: CASSLGAGVGTGELFF.

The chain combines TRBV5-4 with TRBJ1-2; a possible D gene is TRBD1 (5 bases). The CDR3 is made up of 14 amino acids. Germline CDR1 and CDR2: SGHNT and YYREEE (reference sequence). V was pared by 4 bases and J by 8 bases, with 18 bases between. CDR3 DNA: TGTGCCAGCAGCCCCGAAGGGGTAGTTTACGGCTACACCTTC. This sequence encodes CASSPEGVVYGYTF.

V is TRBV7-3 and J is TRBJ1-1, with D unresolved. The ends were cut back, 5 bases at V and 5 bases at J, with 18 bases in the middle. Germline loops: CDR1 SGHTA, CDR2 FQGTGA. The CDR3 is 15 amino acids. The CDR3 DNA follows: TGTGCCAGCAGCCCCTCATTCGGGGTGGCGACTGAAGCTTTCTTT. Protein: CASSPSFGVATEAFF.

The CDR3 reads CASSQDRGGPPYEQYF. Written as DNA, the CDR3 is TGCGCCAGCAGCCAAGATCGCGGGGGTCCCCCCTACGAGCAGTACTTC. The rearrangement joins TRBV4-3 to TRBJ2-7, with 7 positions matching TRBD2. After removal of 0 bases from V and 2 bases from J, the junction contained 7 bases not matched to a gene. The CDR3 spans 16 residues. The V gene's germline CDR1 is LGHNA and CDR2 YSLEER.

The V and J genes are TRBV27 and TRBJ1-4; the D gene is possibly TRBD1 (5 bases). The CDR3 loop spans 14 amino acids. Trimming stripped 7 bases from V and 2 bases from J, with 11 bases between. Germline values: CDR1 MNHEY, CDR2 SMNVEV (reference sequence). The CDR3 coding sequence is TGTGCCAGCAAAGGGGCCGGGACTAATGAAAAACTGTTTTTT. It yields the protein CASKGAGTNEKLFF. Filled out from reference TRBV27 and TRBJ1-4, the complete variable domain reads EAQVTQNPRYLITVTGKKLTVTCSQNMNHEYMSWYRQDPGLGLRQIYYSMNVEVTDKGDVPEGYKVSRKEKRNFPLILESPSPNQTSLYFCASKGAGTNEKLFFGSGTQLSVL.

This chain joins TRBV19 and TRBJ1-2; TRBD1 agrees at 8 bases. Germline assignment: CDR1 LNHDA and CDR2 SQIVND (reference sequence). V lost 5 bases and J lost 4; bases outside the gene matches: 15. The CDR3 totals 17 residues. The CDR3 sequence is CASSPSSGGASFYGYTF. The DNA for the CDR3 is TGTGCCAGTAGTCCTTCCTCAGGGGGCGCATCTTTCTATGGCTACACCTTC.

The CDR3 is CASSLGGKNHEQYF. The DNA of the CDR3 is TGTGCCAGCAGCTTAGGAGGAAAAAACCACGAGCAGTACTTC. J is TRBJ2-7 and V is TRBV11-3, with D unclear. V shed 1 base and J shed 5 bases, with 12 bases lying between them. The CDR3 sequence is 14 residues long. From germline, CDR1 is SGHNT and CDR2 YENEEA.

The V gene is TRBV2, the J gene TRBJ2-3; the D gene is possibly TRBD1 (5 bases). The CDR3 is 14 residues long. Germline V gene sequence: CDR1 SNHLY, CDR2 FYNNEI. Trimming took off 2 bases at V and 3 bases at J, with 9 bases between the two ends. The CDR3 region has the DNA TGTGCCAGCAGTGAAAGGGGTGGAACAGATACGCAGTATTTT. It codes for CASSERGGTDTQYF.

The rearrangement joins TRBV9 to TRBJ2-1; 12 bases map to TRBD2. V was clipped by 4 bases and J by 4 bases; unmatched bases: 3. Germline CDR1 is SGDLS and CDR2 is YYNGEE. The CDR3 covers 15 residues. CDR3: CASSYGTSGYNEQFF. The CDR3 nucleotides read TGTGCCAGCAGCTACGGGACTAGCGGGTACAATGAGCAGTTCTTC.

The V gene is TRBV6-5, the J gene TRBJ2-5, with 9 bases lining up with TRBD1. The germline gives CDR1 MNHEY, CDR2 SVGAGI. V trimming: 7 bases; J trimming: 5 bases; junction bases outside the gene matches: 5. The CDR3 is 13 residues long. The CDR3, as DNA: TGTGCCAGCACAAAGGGGACAGGGGAGACCCAGTACTTC. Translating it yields CASTKGTGETQYF.

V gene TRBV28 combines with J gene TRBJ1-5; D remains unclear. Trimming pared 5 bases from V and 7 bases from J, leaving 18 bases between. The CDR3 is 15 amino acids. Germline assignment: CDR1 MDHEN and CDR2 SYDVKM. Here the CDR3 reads CASSPGGYLGQPQHF. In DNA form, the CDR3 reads TGTGCCAGCAGTCCCGGAGGGTATCTCGGACAGCCCCAGCATTTT. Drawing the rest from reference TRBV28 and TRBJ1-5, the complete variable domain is DVKVTQSSRYLVKRTGEKVFLECVQDMDHENMFWYRQDPGLGLRLIYFSYDVKMKEKGDIPEGYSVSREKKERFSLILESASTNQTSMYLCASSPGGYLGQPQHFGDGTRLSIL.

The CDR3 coding sequence is TGTGCCAGCAGCTTGACAGGGCGAGAGCAGTACTTC. Its translation is CASSLTGREQYF. The chain recombines TRBV5-8 with TRBJ2-7; TRBD1 might be the D (6 bases). CDR1 is SGHTS and CDR2 is YDEGEE in the germline V gene. The CDR3 consists of 12 residues. Trimming took off 1 base at V and 7 bases at J, with 9 bases between the two ends.

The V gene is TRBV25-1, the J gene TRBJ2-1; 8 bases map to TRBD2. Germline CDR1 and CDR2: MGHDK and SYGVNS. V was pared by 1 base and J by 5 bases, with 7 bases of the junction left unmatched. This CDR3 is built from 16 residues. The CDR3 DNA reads TGTGCCAGCAGTGAATTCCGGCTAGCGGGCGACAATGAGCAGTTCTTC. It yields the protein CASSEFRLAGDNEQFF. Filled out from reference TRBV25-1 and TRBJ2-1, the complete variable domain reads EADIYQTPRYLVIGTGKKITLECSQTMGHDKMYWYQQDPGMELHLIHYSYGVNSTEKGDLSSESTVSRIRTEHFPLTLESARPSHTSQYLCASSEFRLAGDNEQFFGPGTRLTVL.

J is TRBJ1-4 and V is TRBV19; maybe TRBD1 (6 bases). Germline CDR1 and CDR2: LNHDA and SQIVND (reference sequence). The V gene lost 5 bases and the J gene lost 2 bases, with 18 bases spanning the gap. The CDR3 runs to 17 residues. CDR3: CASSVMGGRATNEKLFF. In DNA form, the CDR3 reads TGTGCCAGTAGTGTGATGGGGGGGCGAGCTACTAATGAAAAACTGTTTTTT.

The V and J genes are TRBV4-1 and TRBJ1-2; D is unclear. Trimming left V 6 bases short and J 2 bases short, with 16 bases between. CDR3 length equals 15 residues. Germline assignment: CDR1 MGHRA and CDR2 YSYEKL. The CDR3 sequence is CASRRVGVANYGYTF. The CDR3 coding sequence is TGCGCCAGCAGGAGGGTTGGGGTGGCGAACTATGGCTACACCTTC.

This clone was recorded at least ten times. CDR3 sequence (DNA): TGTGCCAGCAGAGGACAGGGGGCAAGCGAGCAGTACTTC. This translates into CASRGQGASEQYF. The chain combines TRBV5-3 with TRBJ2-7; TRBD1 matches 11 bases. TRBV5-3 is sorted into the ORF group, with uncertain function. The CDR3 has 13 amino acids. Trimming removed 8 bases from V and 6 bases from J; junction bases left unmatched: 7.

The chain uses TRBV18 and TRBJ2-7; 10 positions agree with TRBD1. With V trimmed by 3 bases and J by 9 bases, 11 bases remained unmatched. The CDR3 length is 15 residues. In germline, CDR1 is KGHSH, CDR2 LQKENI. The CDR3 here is CASSPPGTGARVQYF. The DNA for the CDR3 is TGTGCCAGCTCACCCCCCGGGACAGGGGCTCGAGTGCAGTACTTC.

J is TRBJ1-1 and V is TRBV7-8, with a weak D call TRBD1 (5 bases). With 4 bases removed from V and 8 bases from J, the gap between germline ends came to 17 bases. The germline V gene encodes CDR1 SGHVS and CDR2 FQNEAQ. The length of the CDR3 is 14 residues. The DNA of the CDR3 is TGTGCCAGCAGCTCAATAGGAGGGCCAGGGGAAGCTTTCTTT. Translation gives CASSSIGGPGEAFF.

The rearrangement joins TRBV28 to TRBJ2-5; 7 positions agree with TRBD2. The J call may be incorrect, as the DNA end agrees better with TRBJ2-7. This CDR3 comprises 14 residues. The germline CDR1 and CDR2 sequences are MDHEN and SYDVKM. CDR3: CASSLSRGGYEQYF. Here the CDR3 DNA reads TGTGCCAGCAGTTTAAGTCGCGGGGGCTACGAGCAGTACTTC.

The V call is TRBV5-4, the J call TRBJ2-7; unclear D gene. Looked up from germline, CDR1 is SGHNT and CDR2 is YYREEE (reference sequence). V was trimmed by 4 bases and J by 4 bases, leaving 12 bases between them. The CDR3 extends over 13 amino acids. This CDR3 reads CASSGSPWYEQYF. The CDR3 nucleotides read TGTGCCAGCAGCGGCTCACCCTGGTACGAGCAGTACTTC.

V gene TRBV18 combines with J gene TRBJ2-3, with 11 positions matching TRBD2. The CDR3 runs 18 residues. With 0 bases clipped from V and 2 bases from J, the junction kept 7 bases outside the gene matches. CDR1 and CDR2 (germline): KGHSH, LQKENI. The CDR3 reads CASSPPSYSGRATDTQYF. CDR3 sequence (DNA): TGTGCCAGCTCACCACCGAGTTATAGCGGGAGGGCCACAGATACGCAGTATTTT. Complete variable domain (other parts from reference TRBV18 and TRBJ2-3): NAGVMQNPRHLVRRRGQEARLRCSPMKGHSHVYWYRQLPEEGLKFMVYLQKENIIDESGMPKERFSAEFPKEGPSILRIQQVVRGDSAAYFCASSPPSYSGRATDTQYFGPGTRLTVL.

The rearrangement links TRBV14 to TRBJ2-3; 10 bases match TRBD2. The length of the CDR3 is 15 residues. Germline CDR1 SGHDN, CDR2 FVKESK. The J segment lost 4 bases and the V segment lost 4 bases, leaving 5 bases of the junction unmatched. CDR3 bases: TGTGCCAGCAGCCCGCTGAGCGGGAGGGCAGATACGCAGTATTTT. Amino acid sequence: CASSPLSGRADTQYF.

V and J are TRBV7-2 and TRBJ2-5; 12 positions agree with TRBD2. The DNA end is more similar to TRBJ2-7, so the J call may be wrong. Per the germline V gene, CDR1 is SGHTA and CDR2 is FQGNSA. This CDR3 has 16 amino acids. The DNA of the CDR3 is TGTGCCAGCAGCCCGACTAGCGGGAGTGGAGGGTACGAGCAGTACTTC. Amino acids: CASSPTSGSGGYEQYF.